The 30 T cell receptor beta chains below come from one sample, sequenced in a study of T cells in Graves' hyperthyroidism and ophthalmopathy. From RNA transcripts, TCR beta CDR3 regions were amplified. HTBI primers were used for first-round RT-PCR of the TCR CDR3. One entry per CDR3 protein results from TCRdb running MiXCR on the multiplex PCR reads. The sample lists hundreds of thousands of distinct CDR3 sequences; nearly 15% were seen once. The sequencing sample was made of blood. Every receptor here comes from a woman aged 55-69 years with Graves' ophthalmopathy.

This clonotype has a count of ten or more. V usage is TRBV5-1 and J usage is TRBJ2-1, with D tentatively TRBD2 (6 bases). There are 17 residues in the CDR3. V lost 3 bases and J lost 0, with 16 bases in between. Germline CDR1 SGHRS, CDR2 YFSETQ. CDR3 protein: CASSSLGTPSSYNEQFF. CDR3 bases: TGCGCCAGCAGCTCACTCGGGACTCCTAGCTCCTACAATGAGCAGTTCTTC.

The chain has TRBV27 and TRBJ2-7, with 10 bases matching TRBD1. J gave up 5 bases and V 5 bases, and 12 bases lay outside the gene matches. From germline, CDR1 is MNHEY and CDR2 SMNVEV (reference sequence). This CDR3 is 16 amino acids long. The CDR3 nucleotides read TGTGCCAGCAGTAAAGGGGGCTCGGGACAGGGGCACGAGCAGTACTTC. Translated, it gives CASSKGGSGQGHEQYF.

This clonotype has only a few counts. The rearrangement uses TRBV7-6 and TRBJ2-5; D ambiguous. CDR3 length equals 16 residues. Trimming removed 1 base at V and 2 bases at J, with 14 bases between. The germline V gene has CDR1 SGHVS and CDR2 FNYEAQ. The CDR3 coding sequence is TGTGCCAGCAGCTTAGTATCCGGGCGCCCGCAAGAGACCCAGTACTTC. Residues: CASSLVSGRPQETQYF.

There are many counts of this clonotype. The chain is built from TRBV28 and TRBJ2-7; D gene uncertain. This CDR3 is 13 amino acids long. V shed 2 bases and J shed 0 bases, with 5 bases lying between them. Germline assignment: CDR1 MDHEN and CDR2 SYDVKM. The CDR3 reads CASSLRSSYEQYF. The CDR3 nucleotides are TGTGCCAGCAGTTTACGGTCCTCCTACGAGCAGTACTTC.

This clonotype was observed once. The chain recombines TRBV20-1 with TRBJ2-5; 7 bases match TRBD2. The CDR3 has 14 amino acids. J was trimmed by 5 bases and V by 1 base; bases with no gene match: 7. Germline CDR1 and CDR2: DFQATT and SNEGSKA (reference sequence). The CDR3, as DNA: TGCAGTGCTAGAGCTCTAGCGGAGTGGGAGACCCAGTACTTC. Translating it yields CSARALAEWETQYF.

The CDR3 sequence: CASGQLPGELFF. In nucleotides, the CDR3 is TGTGCCAGCGGACAGTTACCCGGGGAGCTGTTTTTT. The V gene is TRBV25-1, the J gene TRBJ2-2; D might be TRBD1 (6 bases). Germline-derived CDR1 and CDR2 are MGHDK and SYGVNS. Trimming took off 8 bases at V and 6 bases at J, with 10 bases between the two ends. This CDR3 has 12 residues.

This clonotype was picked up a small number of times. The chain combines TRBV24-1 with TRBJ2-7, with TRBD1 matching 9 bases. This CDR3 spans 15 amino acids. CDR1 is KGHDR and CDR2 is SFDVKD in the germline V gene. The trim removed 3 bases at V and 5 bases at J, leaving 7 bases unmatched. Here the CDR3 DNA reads TGTGCCACCAGTGATCCCGGGACAGGGACCGACGAGCAGTACTTC. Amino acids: CATSDPGTGTDEQYF.

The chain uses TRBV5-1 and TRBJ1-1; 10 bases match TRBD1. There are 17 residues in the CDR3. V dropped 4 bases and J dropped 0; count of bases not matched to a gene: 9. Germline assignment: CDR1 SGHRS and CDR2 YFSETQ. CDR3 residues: CASSKWGTGEVNTEAFF. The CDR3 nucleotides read TGCGCCAGCAGCAAATGGGGGACAGGGGAGGTGAACACTGAAGCTTTCTTT.

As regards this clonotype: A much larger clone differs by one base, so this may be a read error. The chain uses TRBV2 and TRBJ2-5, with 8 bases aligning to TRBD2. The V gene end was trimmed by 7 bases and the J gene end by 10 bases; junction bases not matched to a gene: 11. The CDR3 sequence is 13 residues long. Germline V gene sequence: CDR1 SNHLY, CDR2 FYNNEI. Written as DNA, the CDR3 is TGTGCCAGCAACGGAGCGGGAGTGGGGATCCAGTACTTC. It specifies CASNGAGVGIQYF.

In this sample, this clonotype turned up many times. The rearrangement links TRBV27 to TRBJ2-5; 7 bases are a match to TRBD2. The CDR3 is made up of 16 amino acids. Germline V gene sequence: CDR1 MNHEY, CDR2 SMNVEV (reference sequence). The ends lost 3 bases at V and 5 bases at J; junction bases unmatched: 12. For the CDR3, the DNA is TGTGCCAGCAGTTTGGGGGGGACTCCTCCTCGGGAGACCCAGTACTTC. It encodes CASSLGGTPPRETQYF.

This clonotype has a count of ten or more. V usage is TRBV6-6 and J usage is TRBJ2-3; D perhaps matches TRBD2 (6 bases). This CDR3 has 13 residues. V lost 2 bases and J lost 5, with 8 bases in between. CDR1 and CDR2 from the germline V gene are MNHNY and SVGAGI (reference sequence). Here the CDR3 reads CASSYRRGDTQYF. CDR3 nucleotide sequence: TGTGCCAGCAGTTACAGGCGGGGAGATACGCAGTATTTT.

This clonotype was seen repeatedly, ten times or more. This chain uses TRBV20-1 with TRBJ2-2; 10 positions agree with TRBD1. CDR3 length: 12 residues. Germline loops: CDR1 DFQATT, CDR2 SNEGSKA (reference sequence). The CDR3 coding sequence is TGCGGGGGACAGGGGTGGACCGGGGAGCTGTTTTTT. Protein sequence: CGGQGWTGELFF.

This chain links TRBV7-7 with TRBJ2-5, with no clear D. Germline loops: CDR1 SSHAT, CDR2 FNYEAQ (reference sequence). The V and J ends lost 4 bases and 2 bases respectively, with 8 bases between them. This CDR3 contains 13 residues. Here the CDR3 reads CASSSTDQETQYF. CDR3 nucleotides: TGTGCCAGCAGCTCCACGGATCAAGAGACCCAGTACTTC.

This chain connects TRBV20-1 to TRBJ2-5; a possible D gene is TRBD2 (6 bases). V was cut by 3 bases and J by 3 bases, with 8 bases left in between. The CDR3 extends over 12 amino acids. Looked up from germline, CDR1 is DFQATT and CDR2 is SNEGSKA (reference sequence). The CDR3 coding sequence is TGCAGTGCTAGCACGGGGGAAGAGACCCAGTACTTC. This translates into CSASTGEETQYF.

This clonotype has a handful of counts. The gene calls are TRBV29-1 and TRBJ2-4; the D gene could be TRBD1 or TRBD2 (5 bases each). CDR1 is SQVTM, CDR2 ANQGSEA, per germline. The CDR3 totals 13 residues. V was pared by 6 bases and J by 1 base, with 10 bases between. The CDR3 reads CSVLGDAKNIQYF. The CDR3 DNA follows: TGCAGCGTACTTGGGGACGCCAAAAACATTCAGTACTTC. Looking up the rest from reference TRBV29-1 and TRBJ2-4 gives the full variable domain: SAVISQKPSRDICQRGTSLTIQCQVDSQVTMMFWYRQQPGQSLTLIATANQGSEATYESGFVIDKFPISRPNLTFSTLTVSNMSPEDSSIYLCSVLGDAKNIQYFGAGTRLSVL.

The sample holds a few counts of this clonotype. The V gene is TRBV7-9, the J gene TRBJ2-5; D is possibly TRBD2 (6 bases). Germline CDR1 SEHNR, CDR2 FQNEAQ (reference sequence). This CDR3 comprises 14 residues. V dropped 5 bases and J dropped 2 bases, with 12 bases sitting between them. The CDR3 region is CASSLLGLQETQYF. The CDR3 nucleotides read TGTGCCAGCAGCCTATTGGGACTTCAAGAGACCCAGTACTTC.

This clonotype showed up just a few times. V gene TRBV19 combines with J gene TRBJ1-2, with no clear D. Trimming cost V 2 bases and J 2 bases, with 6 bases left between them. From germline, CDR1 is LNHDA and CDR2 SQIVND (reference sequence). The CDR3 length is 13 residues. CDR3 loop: CASSISGNYGYTF. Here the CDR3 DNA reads TGTGCCAGTAGTATATCGGGGAACTATGGCTACACCTTC.

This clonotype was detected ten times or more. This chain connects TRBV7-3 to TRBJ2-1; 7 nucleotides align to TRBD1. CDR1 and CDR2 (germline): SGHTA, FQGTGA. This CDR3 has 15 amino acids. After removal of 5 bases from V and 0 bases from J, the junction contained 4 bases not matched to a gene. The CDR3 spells CASSEDRASYNEQFF. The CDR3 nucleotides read TGTGCCAGCAGCGAAGACAGGGCCTCCTACAATGAGCAGTTCTTC.

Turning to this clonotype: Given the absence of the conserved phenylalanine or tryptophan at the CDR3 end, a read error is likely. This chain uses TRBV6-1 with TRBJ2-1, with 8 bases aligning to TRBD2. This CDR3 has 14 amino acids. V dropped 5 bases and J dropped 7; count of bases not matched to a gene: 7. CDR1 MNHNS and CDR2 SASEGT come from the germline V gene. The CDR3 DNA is TGTGCCAGCAGTCCCTATAGCGGGACAAATGAGCAGTTCCTC. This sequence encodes CASSPYSGTNEQFL.

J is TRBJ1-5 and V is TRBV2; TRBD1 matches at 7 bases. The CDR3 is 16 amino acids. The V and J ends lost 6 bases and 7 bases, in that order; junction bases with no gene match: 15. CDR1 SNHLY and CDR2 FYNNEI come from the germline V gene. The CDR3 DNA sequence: TGTGCCAGCAGGCGCCGGGGGGCAAGGGGGCAACAGCCCCAGCATTTT. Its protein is CASRRRGARGQQPQHF.

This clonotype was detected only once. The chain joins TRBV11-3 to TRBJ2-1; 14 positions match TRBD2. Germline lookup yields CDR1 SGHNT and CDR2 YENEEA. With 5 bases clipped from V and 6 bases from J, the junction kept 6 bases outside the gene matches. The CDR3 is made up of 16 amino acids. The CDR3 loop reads CASSRGGLAGGNEQFF. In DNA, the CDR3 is TGTGCCAGCAGCCGAGGCGGACTAGCGGGAGGCAATGAGCAGTTCTTC.

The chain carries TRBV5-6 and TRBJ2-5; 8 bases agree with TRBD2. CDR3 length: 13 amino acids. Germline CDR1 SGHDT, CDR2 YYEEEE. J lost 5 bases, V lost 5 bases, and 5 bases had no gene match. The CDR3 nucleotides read TGTGCCAGCAGAGCCGGCGGGAGGGAGACCCAGTACTTC. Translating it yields CASRAGGRETQYF.

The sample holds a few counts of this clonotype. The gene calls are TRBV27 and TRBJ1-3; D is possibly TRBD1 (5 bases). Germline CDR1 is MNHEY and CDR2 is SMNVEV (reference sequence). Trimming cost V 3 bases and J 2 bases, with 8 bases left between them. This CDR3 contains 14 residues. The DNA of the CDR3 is TGTGCCAGCAGTTTTAGGGGAACTGGAAACACCATATATTTT. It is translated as CASSFRGTGNTIYF.

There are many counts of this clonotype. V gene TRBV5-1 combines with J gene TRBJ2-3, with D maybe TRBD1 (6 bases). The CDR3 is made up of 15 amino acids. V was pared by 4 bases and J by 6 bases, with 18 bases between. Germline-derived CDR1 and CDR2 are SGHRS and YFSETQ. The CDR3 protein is CASSPGSRGKDTQYF. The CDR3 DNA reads TGCGCCAGCAGCCCGGGGAGCAGGGGAAAGGATACGCAGTATTTT.

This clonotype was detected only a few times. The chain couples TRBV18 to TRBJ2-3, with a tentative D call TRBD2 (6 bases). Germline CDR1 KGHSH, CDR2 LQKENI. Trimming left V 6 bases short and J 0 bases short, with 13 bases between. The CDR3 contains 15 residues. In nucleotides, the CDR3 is TGTGCCAGCTCCGGCGGGACGACTAGCACAGATACGCAGTATTTT. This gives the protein CASSGGTTSTDTQYF.

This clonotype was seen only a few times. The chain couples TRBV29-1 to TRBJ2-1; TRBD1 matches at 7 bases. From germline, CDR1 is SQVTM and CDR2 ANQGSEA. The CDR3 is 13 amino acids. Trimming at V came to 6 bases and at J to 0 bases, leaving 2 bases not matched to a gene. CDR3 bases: TGCAGCGTCAGACAGGGCTCCTACAATGAGCAGTTCTTC. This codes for CSVRQGSYNEQFF.

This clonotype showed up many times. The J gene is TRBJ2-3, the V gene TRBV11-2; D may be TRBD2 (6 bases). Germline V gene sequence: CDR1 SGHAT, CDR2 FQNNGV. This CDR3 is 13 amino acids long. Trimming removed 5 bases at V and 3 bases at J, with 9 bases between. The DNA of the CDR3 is TGTGCCAGCAGCCGGGGGAGGACAGATACGCAGTATTTT. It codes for CASSRGRTDTQYF. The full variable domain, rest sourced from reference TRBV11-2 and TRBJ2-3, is EAGVAQSPRYKIIEKRQSVAFWCNPISGHATLYWYQQILGQGPKLLIQFQNNGVVDDSQLPKDRFSAERLKGVDSTLKIQPAKLEDSAVYLCASSRGRTDTQYFGPGTRLTVL.

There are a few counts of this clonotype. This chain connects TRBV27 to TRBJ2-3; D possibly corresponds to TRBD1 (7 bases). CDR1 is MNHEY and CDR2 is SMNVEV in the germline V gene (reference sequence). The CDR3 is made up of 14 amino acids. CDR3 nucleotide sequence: TGTGTGGCGGGCCAGGGGGGCTGGGGAGATACGCAGTATTTT. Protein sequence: CVAGQGGWGDTQYF.

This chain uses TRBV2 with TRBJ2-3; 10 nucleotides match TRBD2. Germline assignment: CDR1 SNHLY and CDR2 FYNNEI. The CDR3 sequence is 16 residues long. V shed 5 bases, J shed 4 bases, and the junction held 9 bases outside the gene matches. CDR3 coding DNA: TGTGCCAGCAGTCTTCTTCTAGCGGGAGTGGCAGATACGCAGTATTTT. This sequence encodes CASSLLLAGVADTQYF.

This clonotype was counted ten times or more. CDR3 residues: CASSFFTLAGHSYEQYF. The CDR3 DNA is TGTGCCAGCAGCTTTTTCACCCTGGCGGGACACTCCTACGAGCAGTACTTC. The gene calls are TRBV7-8 and TRBJ2-7; either TRBD1 or TRBD2 may fit D (6 bases each). V was trimmed by 3 bases and J by 0 bases, leaving 18 bases between them. Looked up from germline, CDR1 is SGHVS and CDR2 is FQNEAQ. This CDR3 has 17 residues.